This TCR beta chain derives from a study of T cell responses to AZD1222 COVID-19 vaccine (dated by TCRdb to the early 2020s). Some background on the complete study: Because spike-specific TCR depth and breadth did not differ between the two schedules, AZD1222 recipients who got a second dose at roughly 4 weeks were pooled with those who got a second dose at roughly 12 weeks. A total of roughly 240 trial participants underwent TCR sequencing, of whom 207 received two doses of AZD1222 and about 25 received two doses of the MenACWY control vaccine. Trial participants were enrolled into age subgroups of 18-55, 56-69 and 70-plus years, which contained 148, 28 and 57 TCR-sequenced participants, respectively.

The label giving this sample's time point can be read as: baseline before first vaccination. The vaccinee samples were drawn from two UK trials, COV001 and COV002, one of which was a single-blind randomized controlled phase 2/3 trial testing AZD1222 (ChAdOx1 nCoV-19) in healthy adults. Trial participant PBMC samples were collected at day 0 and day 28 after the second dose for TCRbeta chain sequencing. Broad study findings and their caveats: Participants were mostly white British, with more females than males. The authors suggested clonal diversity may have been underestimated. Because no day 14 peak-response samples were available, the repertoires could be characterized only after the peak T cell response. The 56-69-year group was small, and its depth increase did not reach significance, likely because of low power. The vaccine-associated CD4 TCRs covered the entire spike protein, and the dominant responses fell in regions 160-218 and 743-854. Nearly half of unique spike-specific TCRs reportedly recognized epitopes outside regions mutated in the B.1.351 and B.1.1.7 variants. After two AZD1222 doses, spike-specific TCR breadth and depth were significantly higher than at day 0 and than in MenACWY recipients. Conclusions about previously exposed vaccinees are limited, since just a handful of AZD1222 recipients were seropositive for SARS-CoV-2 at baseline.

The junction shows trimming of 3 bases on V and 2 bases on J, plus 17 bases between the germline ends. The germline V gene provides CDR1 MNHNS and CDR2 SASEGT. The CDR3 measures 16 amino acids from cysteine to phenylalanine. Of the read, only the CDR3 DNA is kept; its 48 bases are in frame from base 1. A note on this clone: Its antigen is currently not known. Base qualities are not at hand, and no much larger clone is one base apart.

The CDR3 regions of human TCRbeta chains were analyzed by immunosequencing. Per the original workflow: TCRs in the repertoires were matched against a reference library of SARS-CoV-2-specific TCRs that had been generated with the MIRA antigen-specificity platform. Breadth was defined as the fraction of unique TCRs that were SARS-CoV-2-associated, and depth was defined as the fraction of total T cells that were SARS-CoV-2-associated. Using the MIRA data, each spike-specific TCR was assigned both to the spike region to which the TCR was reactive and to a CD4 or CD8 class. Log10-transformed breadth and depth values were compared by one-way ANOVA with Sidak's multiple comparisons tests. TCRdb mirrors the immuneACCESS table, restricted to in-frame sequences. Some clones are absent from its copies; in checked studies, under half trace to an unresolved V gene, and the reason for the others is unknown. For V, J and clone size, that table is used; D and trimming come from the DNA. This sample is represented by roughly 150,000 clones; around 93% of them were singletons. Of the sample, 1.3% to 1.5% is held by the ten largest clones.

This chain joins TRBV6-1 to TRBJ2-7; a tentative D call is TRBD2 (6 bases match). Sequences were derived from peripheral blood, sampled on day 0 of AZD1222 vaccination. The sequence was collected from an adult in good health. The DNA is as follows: TGTGCCAGCAGTGAGAGGGCTTGGGGGGTAACCTACGAGCAGTACTTC. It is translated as CASSERAWGVTYEQYF.